The rows below give T cell receptor beta chains drawn from one sample of a study of blood T cell repertoires in COVID-19. The method was immunoSEQ multiplex PCR; TCRdb's version includes in-frame clones alone and lacks a portion of them. This repertoire shows about 220,000 clones, around 86% found once; its top ten account for roughly 5.5%. The sequencing sample was made of peripheral blood. Source of these receptors: a woman in her 70s with COVID-19, enrolled during active disease. The CDR3 runs from the conserved cysteine through the conserved F or W. The order of the fields is J gene, V gene, clone size, D gene, CDR3 DNA, CDR3 protein. The D gene is left open where the match is weak. The size field is filled for only some rows; it gives once, few, many or a size class.

TRBJ2-2 | TRBV19 | - | - | TGTGCCAGTAGTCCTCCCCGGCGACAGGCCCCCGGGGAGCTGTTTTTT | CASSPPRRQAPGELFF
TRBJ2-3 | TRBV28 | - | TRBD1 | TGTGCCAGCAGTTCCCCCCAGGGGGGCACAGATACGCAGTATTTT | CASSSPQGGTDTQYF
TRBJ2-5 | TRBV4-1 | - | - | TGCGCCAGCAGCCAGCCGGTTCGGTCTGAGACCCAGTACTTC | CASSQPVRSETQYF
TRBJ2-5 | TRBV7-2 | - | - | TGTGCCAGCACCTACGGACAGATTGAGAAGACCCAGTACTTC | CASTYGQIEKTQYF
TRBJ2-5 | TRBV5-1 | - | - | TGCGCCAGCAGCCCCCGAGTAGGTGGGGCGAGCGTTGGGGAGACCCAGTACTTC | CASSPRVGGASVGETQYF
TRBJ2-6 | TRBV5-4 | once | - | TGTGCCAGCAGCTTTTCCGGCTCTGGGGCCAACGTCCTGACTTTC | CASSFSGSGANVLTF
TRBJ1-6 | TRBV4-2 | - | - | TGTGCCAGCAGCCAACAGGGGCATAATTCACCCCTCCACTTT | CASSQQGHNSPLHF
TRBJ2-7 | TRBV27 | - | TRBD1 | TGTGCCAGCAGTACCTACCTCCGAGGGGGCCCCTACGAGCAGTACTTC | CASSTYLRGGPYEQYF
TRBJ2-2 | TRBV6-5 | few | TRBD1 | TGTGCCAGCAGAAACAGGGGGCGCGGACCCGGGGAGCTGTTTTTT | CASRNRGRGPGELFF
TRBJ1-5 | TRBV6-4 | - | TRBD1 | TGTGCCAGCAGTGCAACAGGGGACGGAAATCAGCCCCAGCATTTT | CASSATGDGNQPQHF
TRBJ1-1 | TRBV4-2 | - | TRBD1 | TGTGCCAGCACCCCCGGGACAGGGGGTCCCATGAACACTGAAGCTTTCTTT | CASTPGTGGPMNTEAFF